This TCR beta chain was captured by sequencing in a study of T cells after somatic rescue of genetic block. Some clones are missing from TCRdb's copy, which holds only in-frame ones; the method was immunoSEQ multiplex PCR. The data show 68,000 or so clones, around 90% seen once. The V and J ends lost 5 bases and 2 bases respectively, with 9 bases between them. The CDR3 extends over 13 amino acids. Looked up from germline, CDR1 is MNHEY and CDR2 is SVGAGI. Sequencing was performed on peripheral blood mononuclear cells (PBMCs). The genes are TRBV6-5 and TRBJ2-5; unclear D gene. The clonotype comes from a man aged 35 to 55. CDR3 in amino acids: CASSKGEQETQYF. The CDR3 nucleotides are TGTGCCAGCAGTAAAGGAGAGCAAGAGACCCAGTACTTC.